This T cell receptor (beta chain) stems from a study of blood T cell repertoires in COVID-19. Sequencing used immunoSEQ multiplex PCR; TCRdb keeps in-frame clones, though not all of them. The sample has 250,000 to 300,000 clones, about 73% seen once. Sequenced input: peripheral blood. This sequence originates from a woman older than 75 with acute or convalescent COVID-19.

The CDR3: CASNGQRNGYTF. CDR3 nucleotide sequence: TGTGCCAGCAACGGACAAAGGAATGGCTACACCTTC. J is TRBJ1-2 and V is TRBV2, with a weak D call TRBD1 (5 bases). Trimming cost V 7 bases and J 6 bases, with 12 bases left between them. This CDR3 has 12 residues. Germline V gene lookup returns CDR1 SNHLY and CDR2 FYNNEI. Together with reference TRBV2 and TRBJ1-2, the CDR3 gives the full variable domain: EPEVTQTPSHQVTQMGQEVILRCVPISNHLYFYWYRQILGQKVEFLVSFYNNEISEKSEIFDDQFSVERPDGSNFTLKIRSTKLEDSAMYFCASNGQRNGYTFGSGTRLTVV.